This T cell receptor (beta chain) appears in the sequencing data of a study of T cells after yellow fever vaccination. Across the whole study: When fractions had low cell numbers, they were prepared with SMART-Seq v4 Ultra Low Input. Study-level points and caveats: Reappearance after the booster was seen for most primary-vaccination clones, at roughly 96% CD4 and about 90% CD8. A small proportion of clonotypes was detected in both the CD4 and CD8 compartments.

There are many counts of this clonotype. Its specificity is not known. The CDR3 has 16 residues. The junction had 8 bases not matched to a gene; V was cut back by 4 bases and J by 6 bases. The V gene's germline CDR1 is KGHSH and CDR2 LQKENI. Universal primer sites and UMIs were introduced during 5'RACE template-switching synthesis of TCR cDNA. One entry per CDR3 protein, called by TCRdb with MiXCR from the 5' RACE reads. The sample lists hundreds of thousands of distinct CDR3 sequences, roughly an eighth occurring once. This TCR was recovered from a man aged 25 to 40 who received the YFV17D yellow fever vaccine. The genes are TRBV18 and TRBJ2-7; 14 bases are a match to TRBD2. The sequencing used PBMCs, collected on the day of the yellow fever booster vaccination. CDR3 sequence (DNA): TGTGCCAGCTCACTTCGGACTAGCGGGAGGCGGAGCGAGCAGTACTTC. This encodes CASSLRTSGRRSEQYF. Together with reference TRBV18 and TRBJ2-7, the CDR3 gives the full variable domain: NAGVMQNPRHLVRRRGQEARLRCSPMKGHSHVYWYRQLPEEGLKFMVYLQKENIIDESGMPKERFSAEFPKEGPSILRIQQVVRGDSAAYFCASSLRTSGRRSEQYFGPGTRLTVT.